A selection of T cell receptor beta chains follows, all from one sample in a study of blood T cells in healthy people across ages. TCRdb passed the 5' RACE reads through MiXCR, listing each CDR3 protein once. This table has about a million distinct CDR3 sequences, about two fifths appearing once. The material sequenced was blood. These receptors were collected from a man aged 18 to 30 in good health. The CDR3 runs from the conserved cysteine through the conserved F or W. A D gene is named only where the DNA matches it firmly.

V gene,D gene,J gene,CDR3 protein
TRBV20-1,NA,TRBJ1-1,CSAILVTEAFF
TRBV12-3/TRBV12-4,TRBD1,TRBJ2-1,CASTNSGGSYNEQFF
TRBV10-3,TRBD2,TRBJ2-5,CAISGTSGGYKSEAQYF
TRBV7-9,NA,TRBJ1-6,CASSFARALNSPLHF
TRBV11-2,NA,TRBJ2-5,CASSLDIAAPVAQYF
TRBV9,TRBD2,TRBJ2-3,CASSTGLAFLDTQYF
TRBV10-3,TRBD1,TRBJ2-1,CAISVYRGTNEQFF
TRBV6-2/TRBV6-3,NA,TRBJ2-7,CANTTGAYEQYF
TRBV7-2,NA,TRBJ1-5,CASSLWGTLTSGNQPQHF
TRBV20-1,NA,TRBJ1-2,CSASTGAVASHNYGYTF
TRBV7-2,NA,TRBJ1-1,CASSLYGGVGTEAFF
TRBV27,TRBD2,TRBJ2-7,CASSFGLADVEQYF
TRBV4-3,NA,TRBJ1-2,CASSQEEGSENYGYTF
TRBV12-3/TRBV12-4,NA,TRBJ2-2,CASSLWDTGELFF
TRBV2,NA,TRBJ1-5,CASRAGLNQPQHF
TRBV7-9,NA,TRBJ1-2,CASSLPGQKDYGYTF
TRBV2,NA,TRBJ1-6,CASTTGDTTFNSPLHF
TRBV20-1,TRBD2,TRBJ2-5,CSALPTSRGSETQYF
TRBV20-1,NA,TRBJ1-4,CSARAPPTGSTNEKLFF
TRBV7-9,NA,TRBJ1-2,CASSFSGRNYGYNF
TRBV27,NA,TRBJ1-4,CASSLGGGLNEKLFF
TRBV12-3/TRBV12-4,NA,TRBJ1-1,CASSSRRGSEAFF
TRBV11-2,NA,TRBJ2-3,CASSSSPGVRTDTQYF
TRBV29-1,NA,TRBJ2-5,CSVEDGGQGTEQYF
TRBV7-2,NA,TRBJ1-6,CASSATGRGSYNSPLHF
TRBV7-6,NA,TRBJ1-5,CASQDSPDSNQPQHF
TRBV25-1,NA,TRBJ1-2,CASSTYRDGYTF
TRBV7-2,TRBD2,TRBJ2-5,CASSLGLGNQETQYF
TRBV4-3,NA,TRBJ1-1,CASSPGDAGRMNTEAFF
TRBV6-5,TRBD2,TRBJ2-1,CASSYYSSGSYNEQFF
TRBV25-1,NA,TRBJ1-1,CASSESRALDTEAFF
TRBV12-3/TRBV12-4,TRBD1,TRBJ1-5,CASSGQASNQPQHF
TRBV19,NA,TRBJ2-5,CASTLTMRQETQYF
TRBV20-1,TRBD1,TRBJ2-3,CSAKNTGATDTQYF
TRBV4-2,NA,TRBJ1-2,CASSLRTATINYGYTF
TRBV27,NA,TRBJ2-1,CASSPPLYNEQFF
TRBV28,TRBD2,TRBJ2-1,CASGLAGSSYNEQFF
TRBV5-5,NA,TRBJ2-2,CASSSPTGDNTGELFF
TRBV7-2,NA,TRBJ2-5,CASSLPTETQYF
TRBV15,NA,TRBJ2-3,CATRALLDTQYF
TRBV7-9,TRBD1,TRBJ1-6,CASSVTGAYNSPLHF
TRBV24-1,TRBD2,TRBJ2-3,CATSDSGLAGPDTQYF
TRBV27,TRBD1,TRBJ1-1,CASSRQGAFASPLNTEAFF
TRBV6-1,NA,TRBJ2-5,CASSNPETQYF
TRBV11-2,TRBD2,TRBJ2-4,CASSPGLAGETSMRLAKNIQYF
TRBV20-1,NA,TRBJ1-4,CSARDRTTLGEKLFF
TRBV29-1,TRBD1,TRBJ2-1,CSVEIPTGVRIDNEQFF
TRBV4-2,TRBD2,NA,CASSLGLAGLYNEQYF
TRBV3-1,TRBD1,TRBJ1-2,CASSQVTGNGYTF
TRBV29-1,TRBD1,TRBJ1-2,CSVDEGALGYTF
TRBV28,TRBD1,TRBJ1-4,CASSYNGQGTATNEKLFF
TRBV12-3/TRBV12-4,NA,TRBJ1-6,CASSGGRGPNSPLHF
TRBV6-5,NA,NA,CASTLSPGTLYNEQYF
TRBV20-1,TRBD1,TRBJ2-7,CSASSGQESSYEQYF
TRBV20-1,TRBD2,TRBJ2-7,CSALRTPGLVDEQYF
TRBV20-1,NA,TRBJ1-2,CSALVLEDGYTF